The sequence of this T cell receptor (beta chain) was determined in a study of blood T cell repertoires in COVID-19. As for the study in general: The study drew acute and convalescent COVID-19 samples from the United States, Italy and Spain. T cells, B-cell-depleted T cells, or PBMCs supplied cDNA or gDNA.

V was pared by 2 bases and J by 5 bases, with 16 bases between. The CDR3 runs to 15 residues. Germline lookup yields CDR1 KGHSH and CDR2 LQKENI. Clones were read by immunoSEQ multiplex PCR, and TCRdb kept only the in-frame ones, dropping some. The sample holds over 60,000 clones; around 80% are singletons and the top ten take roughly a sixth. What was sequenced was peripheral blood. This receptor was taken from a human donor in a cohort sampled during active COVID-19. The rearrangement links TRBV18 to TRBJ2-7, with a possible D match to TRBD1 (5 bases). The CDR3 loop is CASSPVKGPENEQYF. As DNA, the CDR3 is TGTGCCAGCTCACCAGTAAAGGGGCCAGAGAACGAGCAGTACTTC.